One and the same sample provided the 6 T cell receptor beta chains below, sequenced in a study of T cell clonotyping in hematopoietic cell transplantation. Repertoires were generated with immunoSEQ multiplex PCR, while TCRdb's copy carries only in-frame clones and drops some. The sample lists about 29,000 clones; about 74% were seen once. Time point given: recipient sample about 28 days before transplant, after cytoreduction. This material consisted of peripheral blood mononuclear cells, taken before stem cell transplant. The origin of the receptors is a woman in her twenties or thirties with chronic myeloid leukemia. Some clones in this sample may be carry-over from other donors' samples.

This clone was observed a single time. This chain joins TRBV29-1 and TRBJ1-1; D remains unclear. The ends were cut back, 7 bases at V and 5 bases at J, with 17 bases in the middle. The CDR3 sequence is 13 residues long. CDR1 SQVTM and CDR2 ANQGSEA come from the germline V gene. Written as DNA, the CDR3 is TGCAGCGCTGCCCGGGCCCCGAGGACTGAAGCTTTCTTT. It yields the protein CSAARAPRTEAFF.

In nucleotides, the CDR3 is TGTGCCAGCAGCCTCCCATCCGGGGTGGCCCAGCATTTT. This translates into CASSLPSGVAQHF. The chain employs TRBV28 and TRBJ1-5; no clear D. Germline V gives CDR1 MDHEN, CDR2 SYDVKM. The CDR3 sequence is 13 residues long. Between the trimmed V and J ends, which lost 6 bases and 11 bases, there was a span of 17 bases. Based on the CDR3 plus reference TRBV28 and TRBJ1-5, the full variable domain is DVKVTQSSRYLVKRTGEKVFLECVQDMDHENMFWYRQDPGLGLRLIYFSYDVKMKEKGDIPEGYSVSREKKERFSLILESASTNQTSMYLCASSLPSGVAQHFGDGTRLSIL.

The chain links TRBV6-6 to TRBJ2-1; D ambiguous. Per the germline V gene, CDR1 is MNHNY and CDR2 is SVGAGI (reference sequence). This CDR3 is built from 16 residues. V lost 5 bases and J 8 bases, leaving 22 bases between the germline ends. DNA of the CDR3: TGTGCCAGCAGTCCTTCTAGTAGTCGGAGCGAGGATGAGCAGTTCTTC. This gives the protein CASSPSSSRSEDEQFF.

This sequence joins TRBV18 and TRBJ2-7; 8 bases map to TRBD1. The V gene's germline CDR1 is KGHSH and CDR2 LQKENI. The V gene end was trimmed by 5 bases and the J gene end by 4 bases; junction bases not matched to a gene: 4. This CDR3 contains 13 residues. As DNA, the CDR3 is TGTGCCAGCTCAGTTACAGGGGGATACGAGCAGTACTTC. Its protein is CASSVTGGYEQYF.

This chain connects TRBV6-6 to TRBJ2-3; 7 bases fit TRBD1. The trim removed 6 bases at V and 6 bases at J, leaving 9 bases unmatched. Germline V gene sequence: CDR1 MNHNY, CDR2 SVGAGI (reference sequence). The CDR3 extends over 14 amino acids. The CDR3 bases are TGTGCCAGCAGGCCGACAGGGTTCACGGATACGCAGTATTTT. Its translation: CASRPTGFTDTQYF.

V gene TRBV7-8 combines with J gene TRBJ2-2; D not certain. The germline V gene encodes CDR1 SGHVS and CDR2 FQNEAQ. Trimming removed 8 bases at V and 1 base at J, with 5 bases between. The CDR3 sequence is 12 residues long. CDR3: CASFLNTGELFF. DNA for the CDR3: TGTGCCAGCTTCCTGAACACCGGGGAGCTGTTTTTT.